This TCR beta chain was recorded in a study of T-cell memory formation after mild COVID-19 (dated by TCRdb to the early 2020s). General notes on the study: Most TCR sequence clusters were specific to one of the two donors. Longitudinal TCRalpha and TCRbeta repertoire sequencing tracked T-cell clones expanding and contracting after mild COVID-19 in a couple of donors. Two young, previously healthy adult volunteers made up the cohort, one male and one female. Broader findings and caveats from the paper: The study covered only a couple of mild cases, and larger cohorts including severe cases with pre-infection samples were considered necessary. SARS-CoV-2 specificity was not confirmed for the second-wave clones peaking on day 37. Contracting CD4+ clones were found mainly in CM and EM memory subsets, while CD8+ clones were enriched in EMRA. Clones that contracted from day 15 to 85 showed balanced CD4/CD8 phenotypes, whereas a second wave of clones that expanded from day 15 to 37 leaned towards CD4+. Some responding clones were found in pre-infection memory, which suggests that pre-existing cross-reactive memory T cells took part in the SARS-CoV-2 response.

Clipping removes 4 bases from V and 8 bases from J, with 7 as the unmatched junction base count. CDR1 is given as LGHDT and CDR2 as YNNKEL, both from the germline V gene (reference sequence). From its cysteine to its phenylalanine, the CDR3 spans 14 amino acids. The CDR3 DNA has 42 bases and is translated from base 1. On this clonotype: Its antigen specificity is not known. No per-base quality is available; no much larger clone lies one base away.

PBMCs were isolated by Ficoll-Paque density gradient centrifugation. The sample was run on an Illumina NovaSeq 6000. TCRalpha and TCRbeta cDNA libraries were constructed by 5'RACE with constant-segment primers, with sample barcodes and unique molecular identifiers being introduced. Trizol reagent was used to extract RNA from every sample. The libraries were amplified in two PCR steps, and the second step added a second sample barcode and Illumina TruSeq adapters. The libraries were sequenced on an Illumina NovaSeq using 2 x 150 bp paired-end reads. The source study handled its data this way. With migec v1.2.7, reads were demultiplexed and then collapsed into UMI-guided consensus sequences. With mixcr v2.1.11, UMI consensuses were aligned to TRA and TRB V and J templates and assembled into clonotypes. A clonotype was counted as expanded or contracted only if both edgeR and NoisET called the change significant, with noise models trained on biological replicates. For edgeR calls, the cutoffs were a false discovery rate-adjusted p below 0.01 and a log2 fold-change threshold of 1. As an exploratory analysis of dynamics, max-normalized trajectories of the 1000 most abundant clonotypes were examined by PCA with hierarchical clustering. The CD4 or CD8 phenotype of responding clones was assigned using the separately sequenced CD4+ and CD8+ repertoires. TCRdb itself trimmed the public reads at Q25 with fastp, ran MiXCR and retained productive beta chains. Identical CDR3 proteins give one entry, which carries the most common genes and DNA. The V and J calls here are based on TCRdb, not the publication. The sample data list 350,000 or so distinct CDR3 sequences, and 10% to 15% of these were observed just once. Jointly, the top ten make up 20% to 25% of the sample.

The clonotype comes from a man aged 18 to 30 who had mild COVID-19 (a few samples of this study predate the infection). The sample titles of this study are shuffled in the database, so cell type and time point are left out; the donor was told from shared clones. The specimen was PBMCs or a T cell subset sorted from them (not recorded which). The V and J genes are TRBV3-1 and TRBJ2-1; 8 bases in the middle match TRBD1. This receptor has the CDR3 CASSRQGADDEQFF. The sequenced DNA: TGTGCCAGCAGCCGCCAGGGGGCGGACGATGAGCAGTTCTTC.